This is a list of T cell receptor beta chains from one sample in a study of blood T cell repertoires in COVID-19. Generated by immunoSEQ multiplex PCR, the TCRdb table keeps only in-frame clones and is missing some. This sample has roughly 190,000 clones, with approximately 84% found just once. The sample consisted of PBMCs or T cells enriched from blood (not recorded which). The receptor source for this set is a woman aged 30 to 39 who had recovered from COVID-19. Each CDR3 is given with its conserved first and last residue. A D gene is named only where the DNA matches it firmly. Some rows mark clone size as missing; the rest say once, few, many or name a class of expanded clone.

D	V	size	J	DNA	CDR3
TRBD1	TRBV11-2	once	TRBJ2-6	TGTGCCAGCAGCTTAGTTCCAGGGGGAAGTCCTGGGGCCAACGTCCTGACTTTC	CASSLVPGGSPGANVLTF
TRBD1	TRBV27	-	TRBJ1-5	TGTGCCAGCAGTTTAGGGGCCAAGGGGGCCAGGGATCAGCCCCAGCATTTT	CASSLGAKGARDQPQHF
TRBD2	TRBV6-5	many	TRBJ2-4	TGTGCCAGCAGTTACAGGGCGGGAGATCTTGAGAACATTCAGTACTTC	CASSYRAGDLENIQYF
-	TRBV6-5	once	TRBJ2-2	TGTGCCAGCAGTTACTCCCTTACAGTAACCGGGGAGCTGTTTTTT	CASSYSLTVTGELFF
-	TRBV28	-	TRBJ2-2	TGTGCCAGCAGTTTTTTAGGGGGCGGGGAGCTGTTTTTT	CASSFLGGGELFF
-	TRBV28	-	TRBJ1-5	TGTGCCAGCAGTCCTTGGGGGGGGGATGGCCAGCCCCAGCATTTT	CASSPWGGDGQPQHF
-	TRBV27	-	TRBJ1-6	TGTGCCAGCAGTTTATGGGACTTTGGCCGAGATTCACCCCTCCACTTT	CASSLWDFGRDSPLHF
TRBD1	TRBV5-1	-	TRBJ1-2	TGCGCCAGCAGCCCCAGACAGGGAGGCTATGGCTACACCTTC	CASSPRQGGYGYTF
-	TRBV11-2	-	TRBJ2-3	TGTGCCAGCAGCTTAGTCGGGGGAAGGGGCACAGATACGCAGTATTTT	CASSLVGGRGTDTQYF
-	TRBV18	-	TRBJ1-5	TGTGCCAGCTCACCACTGGGACAACTCGATCAGCCCCAGCATTTT	CASSPLGQLDQPQHF
TRBD1	TRBV12-5	-	TRBJ1-6	TGTGCTAGTGGTTTGGTAACCTTAACAGGGGTAAAATATAATTCACCCCTCCACTTT	CASGLVTLTGVKYNSPLHF
-	TRBV19	-	TRBJ1-4	TGTGCCAGTAGTGACAACGGGGCGGGAAATGAAAAACTGTTTTTT	CASSDNGAGNEKLFF